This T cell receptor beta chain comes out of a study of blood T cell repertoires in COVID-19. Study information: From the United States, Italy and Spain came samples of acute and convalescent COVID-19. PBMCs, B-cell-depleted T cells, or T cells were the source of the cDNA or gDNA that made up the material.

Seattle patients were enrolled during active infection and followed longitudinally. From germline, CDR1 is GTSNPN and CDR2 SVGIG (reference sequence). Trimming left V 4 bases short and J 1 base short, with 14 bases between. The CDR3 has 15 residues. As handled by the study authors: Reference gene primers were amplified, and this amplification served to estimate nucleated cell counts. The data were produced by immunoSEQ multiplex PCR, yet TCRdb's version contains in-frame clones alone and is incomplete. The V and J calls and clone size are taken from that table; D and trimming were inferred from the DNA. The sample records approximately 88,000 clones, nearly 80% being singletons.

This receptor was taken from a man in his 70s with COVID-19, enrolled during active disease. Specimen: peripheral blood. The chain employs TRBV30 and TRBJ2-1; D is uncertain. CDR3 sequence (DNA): TGTGCCTGGACCCACAGTGACCCTTCCTACAATGAGCAGTTCTTC. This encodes CAWTHSDPSYNEQFF.